What follows are 9 T cell receptor beta chains derived from one specimen sequenced in a study of immune characteristics of hereditary and idiopathic chronic pancreatitis. Total pancreatectomy with islet autotransplantation was the source of the chronic pancreatitis pancreas tissue. Here immunoSEQ multiplex PCR was the method, and the copy in TCRdb shows in-frame clones only, minus some. The table has about 15,000 clones, more than 60% seen once. The sequenced sample was pancreas tissue with hereditary chronic pancreatitis. The receptors originated from a human donor with chronic pancreatitis.

V and J are TRBV3-1 (or the pseudogene TRBV3-2) and TRBJ1-5; no definite D call. The CDR3 totals 12 residues. V was pared by 0 bases and J by 7 bases, with 4 bases between. Per germline, CDR1 LGHDT and CDR2 YNNKEL (reference sequence). The CDR3 DNA is TGTGCCAGCAGCCAAGAAGGCCAGCCCCAGCATTTT. This codes for CASSQEGQPQHF.

The chain carries TRBV2 and TRBJ1-2; 8 bases line up with TRBD1. Germline V gene lookup returns CDR1 SNHLY and CDR2 FYNNEI. The CDR3 length is 15 residues. J was trimmed by 0 bases and V by 2 bases; bases with no gene match: 2. In DNA form, the CDR3 reads TGTGCCAGCAGTGAAAGGGGACAGGCTAACTATGGCTACACCTTC. This codes for CASSERGQANYGYTF. The whole variable domain, filled in from reference TRBV2 and TRBJ1-2, reads EPEVTQTPSHQVTQMGQEVILRCVPISNHLYFYWYRQILGQKVEFLVSFYNNEISEKSEIFDDQFSVERPDGSNFTLKIRSTKLEDSAMYFCASSERGQANYGYTFGSGTRLTVV.

The chain combines TRBV12-3 or TRBV12-4 with TRBJ2-3; 7 bases are a match to TRBD2. CDR3 size: 13 residues. The V and J ends lost 7 bases and 0 bases, in that order; junction bases with no gene match: 1. CDR3 protein: CASISGSTDTQYF. CDR3 bases: TGTGCCAGCATTAGCGGGAGCACAGATACGCAGTATTTT.

V is TRBV3-1 (or the pseudogene TRBV3-2) and J is TRBJ2-1, with D uncertain. The CDR3 consists of 16 residues. Trimming took 0 bases from V and 0 from J, leaving 9 bases between them. Per the germline V gene, CDR1 is LGHDT and CDR2 is YNNKEL (reference sequence). Here the CDR3 DNA reads TGTGCCAGCAGCCAAGAAGTCAGCGTCTCCTACAATGAGCAGTTCTTC. It specifies CASSQEVSVSYNEQFF.

The rearrangement links TRBV18 to TRBJ1-5, with a possible D match to TRBD1 (5 bases). Trimming pared 3 bases from V and 5 bases from J, leaving 11 bases between. Germline V gene sequence: CDR1 KGHSH, CDR2 LQKENI. This CDR3 is 14 amino acids long. CDR3 sequence: CASSPQGGDQPQHF. CDR3 DNA: TGTGCCAGCTCACCGCAGGGTGGGGATCAGCCCCAGCATTTT.

This clone came up a few times. The chain combines TRBV2 with TRBJ1-2, with 8 nucleotides matching TRBD1. Germline V CDR1 and CDR2: SNHLY, FYNNEI. V was pared by 6 bases and J by 6 bases, with 9 bases of the junction left unmatched. The CDR3 is 14 amino acids. CDR3 DNA sequence: TGTGCCAGCAGCCCACAGGGGGGGGCTAATGGCTACACCTTC. Its translation is CASSPQGGANGYTF.

The genes are TRBV7-2 and TRBJ2-4; 7 bases are a match to TRBD1. V lost 4 bases to trimming and J lost 8 bases; unmatched junction nucleotides: 11. Germline CDR1 is SGHTA and CDR2 is FQGNSA. The CDR3 has 15 residues. CDR3 sequence reads: CASSYSGTVGDIQYF. The CDR3 DNA sequence: TGTGCCAGCAGCTATTCCGGGACAGTCGGGGACATTCAGTACTTC.

This clone has only a few counts. The chain carries TRBV2 and TRBJ1-5, with 9 bases that match TRBD1. Trimming at V came to 8 bases and at J to 5 bases, leaving 7 bases not matched to a gene. This CDR3 is 14 amino acids long. Germline values: CDR1 SNHLY, CDR2 FYNNEI. CDR3 sequence reads: CASGRDREDQPQHF. CDR3 nucleotides: TGTGCCAGCGGCCGGGACAGGGAGGATCAGCCCCAGCATTTT.

The chain employs TRBV5-4 and TRBJ1-1; a possible D gene is TRBD1 (5 bases). This CDR3 comprises 15 residues. The V gene lost 2 bases and the J gene lost 6 bases, with 17 bases spanning the gap. In germline, CDR1 is SGHNT, CDR2 YYREEE (reference sequence). The CDR3 spells CASSFQGNTGSEAFF. CDR3 in DNA: TGTGCCAGCAGCTTTCAGGGTAATACTGGGTCTGAAGCTTTCTTT.